These T cell receptor beta chains were read from a single sample in a study of CD8+ T cells in alopecia areata. The data were produced by immunoSEQ multiplex PCR, yet TCRdb's version contains in-frame clones alone and is incomplete. The table lists 120,000 or so clones, around 45% of them singletons. Sequencing was done on a sample of NKG2D-low CD8+ T cells sorted from blood. The receptors were sampled from a human donor with alopecia areata. Each CDR3 is given with its conserved first and last residue. Each record gives: J gene, V gene, D gene, clone size, CDR3 DNA, CDR3 protein. A D gene is named only where the DNA matches it firmly. Rows may omit the clone size; those that give it use once, few, many or a size class.

j_gene: TRBJ1-4; v_gene: TRBV30; d_gene: TRBD1; abundance: NA; CDR3nt: TGTGCCTGGGGACAGGATAATGAAAAACTGTTTTTT; CDR3aa: CAWGQDNEKLFF
j_gene: TRBJ2-1; v_gene: TRBV30; d_gene: NA; abundance: NA; CDR3nt: TGTGCCTGGAGTGATCAGGGGAATGAGCAGTTCTTC; CDR3aa: CAWSDQGNEQFF
j_gene: TRBJ2-1; v_gene: TRBV30; d_gene: NA; abundance: few; CDR3nt: TGTGCCTGGACAGGGCTGGCTGAGCAGTTCTTC; CDR3aa: CAWTGLAEQFF
j_gene: TRBJ2-1; v_gene: TRBV29-1; d_gene: TRBD1; abundance: NA; CDR3nt: TGCAGCTGTCACAGGGGACCCTCCTACAATGAGCAGTTCTTC; CDR3aa: CSCHRGPSYNEQFF
j_gene: TRBJ2-2; v_gene: TRBV29-1; d_gene: NA; abundance: few; CDR3nt: TGCAGCGTTTTTGATGTACAGGGGAACACCGGGGAGCTGTTTTTT; CDR3aa: CSVFDVQGNTGELFF
j_gene: TRBJ2-2; v_gene: TRBV5-1; d_gene: NA; abundance: NA; CDR3nt: TGCGCCAGCAGCCTAAGAGACGGGGAGCTGTTTTTT; CDR3aa: CASSLRDGELFF
j_gene: TRBJ2-1; v_gene: TRBV6-5; d_gene: NA; abundance: NA; CDR3nt: TGTGCCAGCAGCCCCACCCATGAGCAGTTCTTC; CDR3aa: CASSPTHEQFF
j_gene: TRBJ1-2; v_gene: TRBV4-1; d_gene: NA; abundance: NA; CDR3nt: TGCGCCAGCAGCCAAGTGGGGGCGGGATTGGGCTATGGCTACACCTTC; CDR3aa: CASSQVGAGLGYGYTF
j_gene: TRBJ1-5; v_gene: TRBV19; d_gene: NA; abundance: few; CDR3nt: TGTGCCAGTAGTACCCAGACTTATAGCAATCAGCCCCAGCATTTT; CDR3aa: CASSTQTYSNQPQHF
j_gene: TRBJ1-1; v_gene: TRBV29-1; d_gene: NA; abundance: NA; CDR3nt: TGCAGCGACAGGATCGAAGCTTTCTTT; CDR3aa: CSDRIEAFF
j_gene: TRBJ2-7; v_gene: TRBV29-1; d_gene: NA; abundance: NA; CDR3nt: TGCAGCGCCCAGGAAACCTACGAGCAGTACTTC; CDR3aa: CSAQETYEQYF
j_gene: TRBJ2-1; v_gene: TRBV28; d_gene: NA; abundance: few; CDR3nt: TGTGCCAGCGGCCGGGACGACGGGACTGAGCAGTTCTTC; CDR3aa: CASGRDDGTEQFF